The text below deals with one T cell receptor beta chain. No antigen is known for it. This record comes from a study of chemoradiotherapy in HPV16-positive cancers. At the level of the study: Functional T-cell assays on two HPV16-positive patients' cells defined candidate HPV-specific clones and common TCR motifs. Study results and limitations: HPV-responsive T-cell expansion during chemoradiotherapy was linked to improved recurrence-free survival in HPV16-positive patients. Non-HPV-specific T cells did not expand in tumors during treatment, whereas candidate HPV-specific clones and E7-related motifs did.

CDR1 is SGHKS, CDR2 YYEKEE, per germline (reference sequence). The CDR3 totals 14 residues. The ends were cut back, 6 bases at V and 3 bases at J, with 16 bases in the middle. Assay used: immunoSEQ multiplex PCR; TCRdb lists only in-frame clones, some missing. The sample lists around 29,000 clones; 85% to 95% were seen once. Repertoires were sampled repeatedly during chemoradiotherapy. The chain employs TRBV5-5 and TRBJ2-7; D uncertain. The sequence was collected from a human donor with HPV-associated anogenital cancer. Material: blood, obtained from a patient who underwent chemoradiotherapy. Here the CDR3 reads CASTPGGTDYEQYF. CDR3 nucleotide sequence: TGTGCCAGCACCCCCGGTGGCACGGACTACGAGCAGTACTTC.